This T cell receptor (beta chain) was sequenced for a study of cytomegalovirus exposure and HLA in healthy donors. The PCR had 60 Vbeta and 13 Jbeta primers. TCRdb's copy holds only in-frame clones and misses some; the assay was immunoSEQ multiplex PCR. The sample yields approximately 88,000 clones, 60% to 85% seen once. The CDR3 extends over 11 amino acids. V was pared by 2 bases and J by 4 bases, with 5 bases between. Germline values: CDR1 SQVTM, CDR2 ANQGSEA. Healthy bone marrow donors formed the donor group. The source material was PBMCs. The TCR was taken from a man between 18 and 35 years old in good health and CMV-seropositive. This chain connects TRBV29-1 to TRBJ1-2; D call uncertain. The CDR3 region is CSVETTYGYTF. CDR3 DNA: TGCAGCGTTGAAACAACCTATGGCTACACCTTC.